This entry lists 5 T cell receptor beta chains sequenced from one sample in a study of shared clonotypes between healthy human individuals. Only in-frame clones appear in the TCRdb table, and some are missing; sequencing was by immunoSEQ multiplex PCR. Among a few million clones listed, roughly 93% were seen once. Material: naive CD4+ T cells from PBMCs. Subset in this sample: CD45RA+ positively selected. The source of these receptors is a man younger than 35 in good health. Some clones in this sample may be carry-over from other donors' samples.

The J gene is TRBJ1-2, the V gene TRBV7-3, with D perhaps TRBD1 (5 bases). The germline V gene encodes CDR1 SGHTA and CDR2 FQGTGA. The CDR3 is 13 amino acids. V was clipped by 5 bases and J by 5 bases, with 12 bases between them. The CDR3 DNA follows: TGTGCCAGCAGCCAACAGGTGGGGTATGGCTACACCTTC. The encoded protein is CASSQQVGYGYTF. The entire variable domain, with the rest obtained from reference TRBV7-3 and TRBJ1-2, is as follows: GAGVSQTPSNKVTEKGKYVELRCDPISGHTALYWYRQSLGQGPEFLIYFQGTGAADDSGLPNDRFFAVRPEGSVSTLKIQRTERGDSAVYLCASSQQVGYGYTFGSGTRLTVV.

The J gene is TRBJ2-1, the V gene TRBV4-3; the D is unclear. CDR1 is LGHNA, CDR2 YSLEER, per germline. The CDR3 covers 16 residues. Trimming shortened V by 0 bases and J by 7 bases, and 16 bases separated the two germline ends. The CDR3 reads CASSQDLSIARNEQFF. Written as DNA, the CDR3 is TGCGCCAGCAGCCAAGACCTGTCGATAGCACGGAATGAGCAGTTCTTC.

The rearrangement joins TRBV19 to TRBJ2-6; D ambiguous. The CDR3 is made up of 15 amino acids. Trimming removed 3 bases at V and 0 bases at J, with 6 bases between. Germline V CDR1 and CDR2: LNHDA, SQIVND (reference sequence). The CDR3, as DNA: TGTGCCAGTAGTATGGTACTCTCTGGGGCCAACGTCCTGACTTTC. As protein: CASSMVLSGANVLTF.

Notes on this clone: The CDR3 end shows no conserved phenylalanine or tryptophan, and so a read error is likely. V and J are TRBV30 and TRBJ2-7; D unresolved. Germline CDR1 and CDR2: GTSNPN and SVGIG (reference sequence). V lost 0 bases, J lost 1 base, and 7 bases lay in between. The CDR3 sequence is 13 residues long. The CDR3 DNA reads TGTGCCTGGAGTGTAGATAGGTCCTACGAGCAGTACCTC. Translation gives CAWSVDRSYEQYL.

The chain employs TRBV18 and TRBJ1-4; 10 bases are a match to TRBD1. V dropped 3 bases and J dropped 0; count of bases not matched to a gene: 10. The CDR3 totals 19 residues. From germline, CDR1 is KGHSH and CDR2 LQKENI. The CDR3 DNA reads as TGTGCCAGCTCACCTCGGACAGGGGGGGAAGGCGCAACTAATGAAAAACTGTTTTTT. Its protein is CASSPRTGGEGATNEKLFF.